This T cell receptor (beta chain) was captured by sequencing in a study of CD8+CD57+ T cells in acquired aplastic anemia. Study observations and caveats: No significant difference in CD8+ Simpson's diversity was found between patients and controls. Patients and controls were found to share over 25 CD8+ CDR3 sequences.

Investigators profiled TCR beta VDJ and CDR3 from genomic DNA template. TCRdb reprocessed the reads with MiXCR, giving one entry per CDR3 protein. The sample consists of roughly 50,000 distinct CDR3 sequences, about 78% of them appearing once. Looked up from germline, CDR1 is LNHDA and CDR2 is SQIVND (reference sequence). There are 13 residues in the CDR3. V dropped 6 bases and J dropped 9; count of bases not matched to a gene: 8. Details on this clonotype: Antigen unknown.

The source is a human donor in good health, serving as a control. The V and J genes are TRBV19 and TRBJ1-2; 9 bases match TRBD1. Specimen: sorted CD4+, CD8+, or CD8+CD57+ T cells (not recorded which) from PBMCs. The CDR3 DNA reads TGTGCCAGTAGCCGACCGGGACAGGGAAGCTACACCTTC. Translation gives CASSRPGQGSYTF.